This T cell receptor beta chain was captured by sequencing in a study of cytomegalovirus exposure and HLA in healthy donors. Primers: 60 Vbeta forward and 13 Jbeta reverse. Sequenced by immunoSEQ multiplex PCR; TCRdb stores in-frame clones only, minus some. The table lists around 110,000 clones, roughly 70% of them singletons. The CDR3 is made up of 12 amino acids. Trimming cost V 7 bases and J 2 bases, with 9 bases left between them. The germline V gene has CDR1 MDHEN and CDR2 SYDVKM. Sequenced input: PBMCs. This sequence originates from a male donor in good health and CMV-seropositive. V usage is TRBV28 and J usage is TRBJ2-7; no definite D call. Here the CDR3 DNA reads TGTGCCAGCACTGGCCCTGCCTACGAGCAGTACTTC. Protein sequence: CASTGPAYEQYF.